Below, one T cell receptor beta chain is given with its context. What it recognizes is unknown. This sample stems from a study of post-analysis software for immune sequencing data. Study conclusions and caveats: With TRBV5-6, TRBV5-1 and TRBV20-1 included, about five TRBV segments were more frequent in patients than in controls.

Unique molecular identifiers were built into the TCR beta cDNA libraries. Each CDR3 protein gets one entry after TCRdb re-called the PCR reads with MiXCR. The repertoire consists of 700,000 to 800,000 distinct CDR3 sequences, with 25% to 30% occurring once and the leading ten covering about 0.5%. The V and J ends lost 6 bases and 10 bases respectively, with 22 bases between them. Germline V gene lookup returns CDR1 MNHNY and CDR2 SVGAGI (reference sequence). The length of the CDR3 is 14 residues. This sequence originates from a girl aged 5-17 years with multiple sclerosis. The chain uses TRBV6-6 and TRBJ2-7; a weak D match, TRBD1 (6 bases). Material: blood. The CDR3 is CASSPGDGKEAQYF. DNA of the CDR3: TGTGCCAGCAGCCCAGGGGACGGAAAAGAGGCCCAGTACTTC.